This TCR beta chain was identified during a study of technical replicates of blood from several donors. This CDR3 comprises 13 residues. The V end was cut by 1 base, the J end by 10 bases, with 11 bases between. Germline V lookup: CDR1 LNHNV, CDR2 YYDKDF (reference sequence). Sequencing used immunoSEQ multiplex PCR; TCRdb keeps in-frame clones, though not all of them. The sample has more than 65,000 clones; 95% to 98% are singletons. V and J are TRBV15 and TRBJ1-5; the D is unclear. The source is a human donor in good health. The sequenced sample was T cells isolated from PBMCs. The CDR3 region has the DNA TGTGCCACCAGCAGAGGCACCGGGAATCCCCAGCATTTT. It is translated as CATSRGTGNPQHF.